The 26 T cell receptor beta chains below come from one sample, sequenced in a study of blood T cell repertoires in COVID-19. TCRdb's copy holds only in-frame clones and misses some; the assay was immunoSEQ multiplex PCR. The table lists approximately 200,000 clones, 75% to 90% of them singletons, with less than 1.5% in the top ten. The sample taken for sequencing was peripheral blood. The source of these receptors is a young man with acute or convalescent COVID-19.

J is TRBJ1-5 and V is TRBV28; D may be TRBD1 (6 bases). V was clipped by 7 bases and J by 16 bases, with 26 bases between them. The CDR3 length is 14 residues. Germline V lookup: CDR1 MDHEN, CDR2 SYDVKM. CDR3 sequence: CASNLYQGQPRLHF. Here the CDR3 DNA reads TGTGCCAGCAATCTATATCAGGGGCAGCCCAGGCTCCATTTT.

CDR3 loop: CASSERSYEQYF. CDR3 DNA: TGTGCCAGCAGTGAGCGCTCCTACGAGCAGTACTTC. The chain is built from TRBV25-1 and TRBJ2-7; D ambiguous. This CDR3 spans 12 amino acids. The germline V and J ends were trimmed by 3 bases and 0 bases, with 3 bases remaining between them. Germline CDR1 is MGHDK and CDR2 is SYGVNS.

This sequence joins TRBV5-6 and TRBJ2-7; D unresolved. CDR3 length: 11 amino acids. Germline CDR1 SGHDT, CDR2 YYEEEE. V lost 3 bases, J lost 2 bases, and 3 bases lay in between. The CDR3 coding sequence is TGTGCCAGCAGCTCAGCCTACGAGCAGTACTTC. Translating gives CASSSAYEQYF.

The V and J genes are TRBV5-1 and TRBJ2-7, with D unresolved. Germline CDR1 and CDR2: SGHRS and YFSETQ. CDR3 length equals 12 residues. V was clipped by 7 bases and J by 5 bases, with 13 bases between them. CDR3 loop: CASADSNNEQYF. For the CDR3, the DNA is TGCGCCAGCGCCGACTCGAATAACGAGCAGTACTTC.

The chain recombines TRBV7-9 with TRBJ2-7; D might be TRBD2 (5 bases). The CDR3 extends over 13 amino acids. Germline values: CDR1 SEHNR, CDR2 FQNEAQ (reference sequence). V lost 6 bases and J lost 1, with 10 bases in between. The CDR3 region is CASSLDSSYEQYF. DNA for the CDR3: TGTGCCAGCAGTCTGGACTCTTCCTACGAGCAGTACTTC.

The chain couples TRBV4-2 to TRBJ2-2, with TRBD2 as a possible D gene (6 bases). This CDR3 has 13 residues. Germline assignment: CDR1 LGHNA and CDR2 YNFKEQ. Trimming removed 1 base from V and 6 bases from J, with 6 bases in between. The CDR3 bases are TGTGCCAGCAGCCAAGGACTAGCCGGGGAGCTGTTTTTT. It encodes CASSQGLAGELFF.

This clone showed up just once. The genes are TRBV6-5 and TRBJ1-1, with 8 bases that match TRBD1. Per the germline V gene, CDR1 is MNHEY and CDR2 is SVGAGI. The CDR3 has 14 amino acids. With V trimmed by 0 bases and J by 7 bases, 4 bases remained unmatched. This CDR3 reads CASSYSRGRGEAFF. The CDR3 DNA reads as TGTGCCAGCAGTTACTCCAGGGGGCGCGGTGAAGCTTTCTTT.

This chain connects TRBV27 to TRBJ1-6; TRBD1 matches at 10 bases. In germline, CDR1 is MNHEY, CDR2 SMNVEV (reference sequence). The V and J ends lost 5 bases and 5 bases, in that order; junction bases with no gene match: 6. The CDR3 is 16 residues long. The DNA for the CDR3 is TGTGCCAGCAGTCCATATGACAGGGGGCATAATTCACCCCTCCACTTT. It translates to CASSPYDRGHNSPLHF.

The chain is built from TRBV13 and TRBJ1-1; 7 nucleotides agree with TRBD1. The J segment lost 1 base and the V segment lost 4 bases, leaving 15 bases of the junction unmatched. The CDR3 is 18 residues long. Germline CDR1 PRHDT, CDR2 FYEKMQ (reference sequence). This chain's CDR3 is CASSSRLLRDRGNTEAFF. The DNA of the CDR3 is TGTGCCAGCAGCTCCCGCCTACTCCGGGACAGAGGGAACACTGAAGCTTTCTTT.

CDR3 DNA: TGCAGTGCTAGTTTCGGGGGTGGGGGCTATGGCTACACCTTC. Its protein is CSASFGGGGYGYTF. This chain joins TRBV20-1 and TRBJ1-2; a weak D match, TRBD1 (5 bases). The CDR3 length is 14 residues. Trimming took off 3 bases at V and 4 bases at J, with 15 bases between the two ends. Germline V gene data show CDR1 as DFQATT and CDR2 as SNEGSKA (reference sequence).

The rearrangement joins TRBV29-1 to TRBJ2-1; D remains unclear. Germline V gene sequence: CDR1 SQVTM, CDR2 ANQGSEA. The V end was cut by 6 bases, the J end by 7 bases, with 7 bases between. This CDR3 is built from 10 residues. The CDR3 is CSVAQNEQFF. CDR3 nucleotide sequence: TGCAGCGTAGCACAGAATGAGCAGTTCTTC.

V is TRBV9 and J is TRBJ2-2; 10 bases map to TRBD2. The CDR3 is 16 residues long. Per the germline V gene, CDR1 is SGDLS and CDR2 is YYNGEE. J lost 7 bases, V lost 4 bases, and 10 bases had no gene match. The CDR3, as DNA: TGTGCCAGCAGCCCAGCGGGGGGGCGGGTCATCGGGGAGCTGTTTTTT. Translation gives CASSPAGGRVIGELFF.

The V call is TRBV4-1, the J call TRBJ1-2; 9 nucleotides match TRBD1. Looked up from germline, CDR1 is MGHRA and CDR2 is YSYEKL. V gave up 2 bases and J gave up 4 bases; unmatched junction bases: 2. This CDR3 contains 14 residues. The CDR3: CASSQSGQGYGYTF. CDR3 nucleotides: TGCGCCAGCAGCCAATCGGGACAGGGCTATGGCTACACCTTC.

This clone has a single count. The chain carries TRBV30 and TRBJ2-5; D is uncertain. The CDR3 totals 12 residues. Trimming left V 2 bases short and J 0 bases short, with 4 bases between. Germline CDR1 is GTSNPN and CDR2 is SVGIG (reference sequence). CDR3 sequence: CAWSTYQETQYF. CDR3 DNA sequence: TGTGCCTGGAGTACTTACCAAGAGACCCAGTACTTC.

This clone was observed a few times. The chain has TRBV30 and TRBJ1-3; D uncertain. V was trimmed by 3 bases and J by 0 bases, leaving 9 bases between them. The CDR3 totals 14 residues. CDR1 is GTSNPN, CDR2 SVGIG, per germline (reference sequence). The CDR3 bases are TGTGCCTGGAGGTCGACTAACTCTGGAAACACCATATATTTT. It encodes CAWRSTNSGNTIYF.

The gene calls are TRBV12-5 and TRBJ1-6; D is unresolved. Trimming left V 3 bases short and J 5 bases short, with 8 bases between. The length of the CDR3 is 14 residues. In germline, CDR1 is LGHNT, CDR2 FRNRAP. The CDR3 region has the DNA TGTGCTAGTGGTTTACAGACACATAATTCACCCCTCCACTTT. Its protein product is CASGLQTHNSPLHF.

The chain links TRBV6-5 to TRBJ1-1; D remains ambiguous. CDR1 is MNHEY and CDR2 is SVGAGI in the germline V gene. Trimming left V 8 bases short and J 3 bases short, with 7 bases between. This CDR3 is built from 11 residues. The CDR3 loop is CASGRDTEAFF. DNA for the CDR3: TGTGCCAGCGGGCGGGACACTGAAGCTTTCTTT.

The rearrangement joins TRBV6-1 to TRBJ2-5; TRBD2 aligns across 8 bases. The junction had 10 bases not matched to a gene; V was cut back by 2 bases and J by 5 bases. This CDR3 is built from 16 residues. CDR1 MNHNS and CDR2 SASEGT come from the germline V gene. Here the CDR3 reads CASSELSGGPSETQYF. DNA for the CDR3: TGTGCCAGCAGTGAATTATCGGGGGGGCCGTCGGAGACCCAGTACTTC.

The chain couples TRBV18 to TRBJ1-6; possibly TRBD1 for D (6 bases). CDR3 length equals 16 residues. Germline CDR1 and CDR2: KGHSH and LQKENI. The ends were cut back, 1 base at V and 10 bases at J, with 17 bases in the middle. As DNA, the CDR3 is TGTGCCAGCTCACCACAAGCTCCGGGGGGCAAATCACCCCTCCACTTT. It translates to CASSPQAPGGKSPLHF.

The J gene is TRBJ1-5, the V gene TRBV19; maybe TRBD1 (6 bases). V lost 4 bases and J 2 bases, leaving 15 bases between the germline ends. The germline gives CDR1 LNHDA, CDR2 SQIVND (reference sequence). CDR3 length equals 16 residues. The CDR3 is CASSTRTVKGNQPQHF. CDR3 sequence (DNA): TGTGCCAGTAGTACAAGGACAGTAAAAGGCAATCAGCCCCAGCATTTT.

The rearrangement links TRBV4-1 to TRBJ2-1; possibly TRBD1 for D (5 bases). The germline gives CDR1 MGHRA, CDR2 YSYEKL. The CDR3 runs 16 residues. V lost 1 base to trimming and J lost 0 bases, with 10 bases between them. CDR3 nucleotides: TGCGCCAGCAGCCAAGTCCTGACAGACTCCTACAATGAGCAGTTCTTC. This sequence encodes CASSQVLTDSYNEQFF.

The chain couples TRBV12-3 or TRBV12-4 to TRBJ1-5; possible D gene TRBD1, 5 bases. V lost 1 base and J 7 bases, leaving 5 bases between the germline ends. This CDR3 region has 12 residues. This CDR3 is CASSLGQQPQHF. In nucleotides, the CDR3 is TGTGCCAGCAGTTTAGGACAGCAGCCCCAGCATTTT.

The CDR3 nucleotides are TGTGCCAGTAGTCAGGGTTACATGAACACTGAAGCTTTCTTT. Protein: CASSQGYMNTEAFF. The V call is TRBV19, the J call TRBJ1-1; weak D call: TRBD1 (5 bases). This CDR3 has 14 residues. Trimming shortened V by 5 bases and J by 0 bases, and 10 bases separated the two germline ends. From germline, CDR1 is LNHDA and CDR2 SQIVND (reference sequence).

This rearrangement joins TRBV30 to TRBJ1-5; D call uncertain. The germline gives CDR1 GTSNPN, CDR2 SVGIG (reference sequence). V lost 0 bases and J 10 bases, leaving 22 bases between the germline ends. The CDR3 spans 16 residues. The CDR3 here is CAWSVRTAGLSGPQHF. CDR3 sequence (DNA): TGTGCCTGGAGTGTAAGGACGGCAGGACTATCGGGTCCCCAGCATTTT.

This rearrangement joins TRBV6-1 to TRBJ2-7, with D hard to call. V gave up 3 bases and J gave up 12 bases, with 9 bases separating them. Germline-derived CDR1 and CDR2 are MNHNS and SASEGT. This CDR3 contains 10 residues. CDR3 sequence (DNA): TGTGCCAGCAGTGATCCCTCTTGGTACTTC. Amino acid sequence: CASSDPSWYF.

CDR3 sequence reads: CASSAKRGTGRSYEQYF. The CDR3 coding sequence is TGTGCCAGCAGCGCGAAACGGGGGACAGGACGCTCCTACGAGCAGTACTTC. The V gene is TRBV3-1 (or the pseudogene TRBV3-2), the J gene TRBJ2-7; 8 bases fit TRBD1. The CDR3 sequence is 17 residues long. With V trimmed by 5 bases and J by 0 bases, 12 bases remained unmatched. Germline CDR1 is LGHDT and CDR2 is YNNKEL (reference sequence).